The rows below give T cell receptor beta chains drawn from one sample of a study of T cells in Graves' hyperthyroidism and ophthalmopathy. TCRdb processed the multiplex PCR reads anew with MiXCR; each CDR3 protein has one entry. The table includes 690,000 or so distinct CDR3 sequences, approximately 18% detected once. Input material: blood. These receptors originate from a woman in her 50s with Graves' hyperthyroidism that later progressed to Graves' ophthalmopathy. CDR3s include the opening cysteine and the closing phenylalanine or tryptophan. The order of the fields is V gene, clone size, D gene, J gene, CDR3 DNA, CDR3 protein. The D gene is left open where the match is weak. Clone size is shown for a subset of rows, as once, few, many or a class of expanded clone.

>TRBV6-2/TRBV6-3|-|TRBD1|TRBJ1-2
TGTGCCAGCAGCCAGACAGGGGACTATGGCTACACCTTC
CASSQTGDYGYTF
>TRBV5-6|-|-|TRBJ1-2
TGTGCCAGTTCGGGGCTCACAGCTAACTATGGCTACACCTTC
CASSGLTANYGYTF
>TRBV5-1|-|-|TRBJ1-6
TGCGCCAGCAGCACATCATTCAGGGATTCACCCCTCCACTTT
CASSTSFRDSPLHF
>TRBV7-8|-|-|TRBJ1-4
TGTGCCAGCAGCTTACGGGATGGGGTGACTAATGAAAAACTGTTTTTT
CASSLRDGVTNEKLFF
>TRBV18|few|TRBD1|TRBJ1-1
TGTGCCAGCTTCGCCAGGGGGTCGAACACTGAAGCTTTCTTT
CASFARGSNTEAFF
>TRBV3-1|-|-|TRBJ1-6
TGTGCCAGCAGCCAAGAGGGACAATATAATTCACCCCTCCACTTT
CASSQEGQYNSPLHF
>TRBV7-2|once|-|TRBJ2-7
TGTGCCAGCAGCTCCTGGGGGGATCTGAACGAGCAGTACTTC
CASSSWGDLNEQYF
>TRBV18|many|-|TRBJ2-5
TGTGCCAGCTCAGGCCAGTTCCAAGAGACCCAGTACTTC
CASSGQFQETQYF
>TRBV6-1|-|-|TRBJ1-2
TGTGCCAGCAGTGAAGGGGTGGGGCCAGCGAACTATGGCTACACCTTC
CASSEGVGPANYGYTF
>TRBV7-9|-|TRBD1|TRBJ1-5
TGTGCCAGCAGCGTCGATTTCGGGACAGGGGGAAATCAGCCCCAGCATTTT
CASSVDFGTGGNQPQHF
>TRBV6-1|few|-|TRBJ2-5
TGTGCCAGCTCCGTTGGTTTTTCGGTAGTGGAGACCCAGTACTTC
CASSVGFSVVETQYF
>TRBV7-2|many|-|TRBJ2-1
TGTGCCAGCAGCCCGGGTTTGGGAGATATCTTCAATGAGCAGTTCTTC
CASSPGLGDIFNEQFF
>TRBV7-3|few|-|TRBJ2-2
TGTGCCAGCAGCTTCGGGGTTAACACCGGGGAGCTGTTTTTT
CASSFGVNTGELFF
>TRBV10-3|-|-|TRBJ1-3
TGTGCCATCAACCGTCCCGGCTCTGGAAACACCATATATTTT
CAINRPGSGNTIYF
>TRBV2|-|-|TRBJ1-4
TGTGCCAGCAGTGACCTAAGAGGGGAACTGTTTTTT
CASSDLRGELFF
>TRBV5-1|-|TRBD2|TRBJ2-5
TGCGCCAGCAGCTCCAACCTAGCGGGGGGCCAAGAGACCCAGTACTTC
CASSSNLAGGQETQYF
>TRBV7-9|once|TRBD2|TRBJ2-3
TGTGCCAGCAGCTTGTTCAGCGGGGGGGTAGATAGGCAGTATTTT
CASSLFSGGVDRQYF
>TRBV5-1|many|-|TRBJ2-5
TGCGCCAGCAGCCCATTAGGGGACCCCATAGAGACCCAGTACTTC
CASSPLGDPIETQYF
>TRBV7-9|many|-|TRBJ2-1
TGTGCCAGCAGCTCGGACCGGTACAATGAGCAGTTCTTC
CASSSDRYNEQFF
>TRBV4-1|many|-|TRBJ1-4
TGCGCCAGCAGCCAAGTTCTAGCAACTAATGAAAAACTGTTTTTT
CASSQVLATNEKLFF
>TRBV20-1|few|TRBD2|TRBJ2-5
TGCAGTGCCACCTCCCCCTCTAGCGGGGGGGCCTGGGAGACCCAGTACTTC
CSATSPSSGGAWETQYF
>TRBV19|few|-|TRBJ2-2
TGTGCCAGTAGTATGTCGGGGGCTGGGACCGGGGAGCTGTTTTTT
CASSMSGAGTGELFF
>TRBV9|few|-|TRBJ2-3
TGTGCCAGCAGCGTAGATGGTTTAGTGGCAGATACGCAGTATTTT
CASSVDGLVADTQYF
>TRBV6-1|-|-|TRBJ2-7
TGTGGCAGCATGATCCTGTCCGAGCAGTACTTC
CGSMILSEQYF
>TRBV2|many|TRBD1|TRBJ1-1
TGTGCCAGCAGTCCGGGACAGCGAGGCACTGAAGCTTTCTTT
CASSPGQRGTEAFF
>TRBV7-6|-|-|TRBJ2-5
TGTGCCAGCAGCTTAGCCCGCCACCTCCAAGAGACCCAGTACTTC
CASSLARHLQETQYF
>TRBV27|few|-|TRBJ2-3
TGTGCCAGCAGTTTAGGCGTTCGGGGCGGCGGCACAGATACGCAGTATTTT
CASSLGVRGGGTDTQYF
>TRBV9|few|-|TRBJ1-3
TGTGCCAGCAGCGTAGGGACAGAAGGAAACACCATATATTTT
CASSVGTEGNTIYF
>TRBV4-1|-|-|TRBJ1-2
TGCGCCAGCAGCATCCCCAGGGGCCGGGACGGTGGCTACACCTTC
CASSIPRGRDGGYTF
>TRBV7-9|-|TRBD1|TRBJ1-1
TGTGCCAGCAGCTTGGGACAGGGAGGCGCTGAAGCTTTCTTT
CASSLGQGGAEAFF
>TRBV2|many|TRBD2|TRBJ2-1
TGTGCCAGCATTAGCGGGGGTAGCTATGAGCAGTTCTTC
CASISGGSYEQFF
>TRBV20-1|many|-|TRBJ2-1
TGCAGTGCGGAGAAATTGAGCTCCTACAATGAGCAGTTCTTC
CSAEKLSSYNEQFF
>TRBV6-1|few|TRBD2|TRBJ2-2
TGTGCCAGCAGTGACCGCAGCGGGGGAAACACCGGGGAGCTGTTTTTT
CASSDRSGGNTGELFF
>TRBV5-5|many|-|TRBJ1-5
TGTGCCAGCAGCTTAACAGGGCTGATTAGCAATCAGCCCCAGCATTTT
CASSLTGLISNQPQHF
>TRBV7-2|many|-|TRBJ1-1
TGTGCCAGCAGCTTAGAGTATTTCACTGAAGCTTTCTTT
CASSLEYFTEAFF
>TRBV3-1|many|-|TRBJ1-2
TGTGCCAGCAGCCCAGGGATAACTATGGTTGGCACCTTC
CASSPGITMVGTF
>TRBV7-9|-|TRBD1|TRBJ2-3
TGTGCCAGCAGCTTAGCGACAGGGTGGACAGATACGCAGTATTTT
CASSLATGWTDTQYF